This T cell receptor beta chain is drawn from a study of blood T cells in healthy people across ages. Trimming at V came to 9 bases and at J to 7 bases, leaving 11 bases not matched to a gene. The CDR3 sequence is 14 residues long. Germline lookup yields CDR1 SGHRS and CDR2 YFSETQ. Primed by a sample-barcoded 5' primer and a J-beta primer mix, a second PCR proceeded for about 6 to 11 cycles. TCRdb analysed the 5' RACE reads with MiXCR anew, one entry per CDR3 protein. The table has hundreds of thousands of distinct CDR3 sequences, just under 25% seen once. These sequences were also reported in another study, on T cells of mothers and their children.

Sequenced material: blood. This TCR was recovered from a boy younger than 18 in good health. The chain employs TRBV5-1 and TRBJ2-7, with 12 nucleotides matching TRBD1. The CDR3 reads CATTPGQGAGEQYF. The CDR3 region has the DNA TGCGCCACTACACCGGGACAGGGGGCGGGGGAGCAGTACTTC.